What follows are 3 T cell receptor beta chains derived from one specimen sequenced in a study of Tregs in tolerant kidney transplant recipients. Sequenced by immunoSEQ multiplex PCR; TCRdb stores in-frame clones only, minus some. The sample shows roughly 250,000 clones, about 80% of them seen only once. Material: CD4+ T cells from blood. Every receptor here comes from a human donor in good health.

V gene TRBV7-6 combines with J gene TRBJ2-7, with 15 bases lining up with TRBD2. V was pared by 4 bases and J by 4 bases, with 2 bases of the junction left unmatched. This CDR3 has 15 amino acids. Germline V gives CDR1 SGHVS, CDR2 FNYEAQ. CDR3 sequence: CASSYGLAGGYEQYF. CDR3 nucleotide sequence: TGTGCCAGCAGCTACGGACTAGCGGGAGGGTACGAGCAGTACTTC.

V usage is TRBV27 and J usage is TRBJ2-7; TRBD2 matches 8 bases. Germline-derived CDR1 and CDR2 are MNHEY and SMNVEV (reference sequence). CDR3 length equals 15 residues. J was trimmed by 6 bases and V by 6 bases; bases with no gene match: 13. The chain's CDR3 is CASSTTRGRGVEQYF. The CDR3 region has the DNA TGTGCCAGCAGCACAACTCGGGGGCGGGGGGTCGAGCAGTACTTC.

This sequence joins TRBV2 and TRBJ1-1; 7 bases align to TRBD1. The CDR3 consists of 15 residues. J gave up 0 bases and V 1 base, and 2 bases lay outside the gene matches. Germline V gene data show CDR1 as SNHLY and CDR2 as FYNNEI. This CDR3 is CASSEGGQLNTEAFF. CDR3 sequence (DNA): TGTGCCAGCAGTGAAGGGGGACAGTTGAACACTGAAGCTTTCTTT.